These 25 T cell receptor beta chains were all obtained from the same sample, sequenced in a study of response to subunit inactivated influenza vaccine. Each CDR3 protein is one row after TCRdb ran MiXCR on the RT-PCR reads. Of 500,000 to 600,000 distinct CDR3 sequences listed, approximately 11% are singletons. Separately, the same data were catalogued under a study of T cells expressing NK-cell markers. According to that study: TCR beta cDNA was generated via 5'RACE template switching incorporating UMIs.

Sample: PBMCs from blood, taken on the day of vaccination. The receptors come from a man aged 50 to 59 who received an inactivated influenza vaccine.

This clonotype was detected a few times. This chain joins TRBV27 and TRBJ2-3; D unresolved. V lost 5 bases, J lost 14 bases, and 20 bases lay in between. Germline V CDR1 and CDR2: MNHEY, SMNVEV (reference sequence). This CDR3 region has 13 residues. The CDR3 DNA is TGTGCCAGCAGTCTCGTGGATAGGGATGGTCTGTATTTT. Amino acid sequence: CASSLVDRDGLYF.

This clonotype was recorded at least ten times. The chain couples TRBV3-1 to TRBJ1-5; D is undetermined. Trimming cost V 1 base and J 0 bases, with 4 bases left between them. Germline CDR1 and CDR2: LGHDT and YNNKEL (reference sequence). The CDR3 is made up of 14 amino acids. CDR3 amino acids: CASSQGNSNQPQHF. The CDR3 DNA follows: TGTGCCAGCAGCCAAGGAAATAGCAATCAGCCCCAGCATTTT.

This clonotype was found a few times. This sequence joins TRBV20-1 and TRBJ2-3; possible D gene TRBD2, 6 bases. Germline V CDR1 and CDR2: DFQATT, SNEGSKA (reference sequence). This CDR3 contains 13 residues. V lost 4 bases, J lost 1 base, and 9 bases lay in between. As DNA, the CDR3 is TGCAGTGCTAACGGGGAGGGCACAGATACGCAGTATTTT. Its protein product is CSANGEGTDTQYF.

The chain couples TRBV7-9 to TRBJ2-7; TRBD1 matches at 8 bases. The germline V gene has CDR1 SEHNR and CDR2 FQNEAQ (reference sequence). This CDR3 comprises 11 residues. Trimming cost V 8 bases and J 5 bases; bases outside gene matches: 2. CDR3 nucleotide sequence: TGTGCCAGCGCGACAGGGGACGAGCAGTACTTC. Its translation is CASATGDEQYF.

The rearrangement links TRBV27 to TRBJ2-1, with 10 nucleotides matching TRBD1. CDR1 is MNHEY, CDR2 SMNVEV, per germline (reference sequence). There are 14 residues in the CDR3. The junction had 5 bases not matched to a gene; V was cut back by 8 bases and J by 4 bases. The CDR3 loop reads CASAPGQGYNEQFF. The CDR3 DNA reads as TGTGCCAGCGCGCCGGGACAGGGGTACAATGAGCAGTTCTTC.

This clonotype appeared a few times. The V and J genes are TRBV7-9 and TRBJ2-7; no reliable D call. From germline, CDR1 is SEHNR and CDR2 FQNEAQ (reference sequence). This CDR3 comprises 16 residues. Deletions cut 5 bases from V and 5 bases from J, with 22 bases between. The CDR3 DNA sequence: TGTGCCAGCAGCCCCCCTTTCCGCCTCGGCCGCGACGAGCAGTACTTC. Its protein product is CASSPPFRLGRDEQYF.

This clonotype has a handful of counts. The rearrangement uses TRBV7-6 and TRBJ2-7; 13 bases agree with TRBD2. CDR1 is SGHVS and CDR2 is FNYEAQ in the germline V gene. Trimming took 5 bases from V and 2 from J; bases not matched to a gene: 6. This CDR3 region has 16 residues. CDR3 protein: CASSPGLAGDTYEQYF. The CDR3 bases are TGTGCCAGCAGCCCCGGACTAGCGGGAGATACCTACGAGCAGTACTTC.

This clonotype was observed a few times. At one boundary the junction diverges from the germline segment, which might be a read error. The genes are TRBV12-3 or TRBV12-4 and TRBJ1-5; 8 positions match TRBD1. This CDR3 has 15 residues. Here the CDR3 DNA reads TGTGCCAGCGGTTTCGGACAGGGTAGTTATCAGCCCCAGCATTTT. Its protein product is CASGFGQGSYQPQHF.

This clonotype was detected only a few times. V is TRBV7-2 and J is TRBJ1-2; possibly TRBD1 for D (6 bases). V lost 4 bases, J lost 4 bases, and 16 bases lay in between. The CDR3 has 15 residues. CDR1 is SGHTA and CDR2 is FQGNSA in the germline V gene. The CDR3 region has the DNA TGTGCCAGCAGCTCGCGGACGGACAGAGCCTATGGCTACACCTTC. This sequence encodes CASSSRTDRAYGYTF.

This clonotype has ten or more counts. V and J are TRBV5-1 and TRBJ2-2; D possibly matches TRBD1 or TRBD2 (5 bases each). Trimming pared 2 bases from V and 8 bases from J, leaving 13 bases between. CDR3 length: 14 amino acids. Germline-derived CDR1 and CDR2 are SGHRS and YFSETQ. The CDR3 coding sequence is TGCGCCAGCAGCTTTTTCCAGGGAGAGGGGGAGCTGTTTTTT. Its translation is CASSFFQGEGELFF.

The rearrangement joins TRBV7-9 to TRBJ1-5; 8 nucleotides match TRBD1. Germline values: CDR1 SEHNR, CDR2 FQNEAQ (reference sequence). CDR3 length: 15 residues. V lost 4 bases and J lost 4; bases outside the gene matches: 6. The CDR3 loop is CASSSDREWNQPQHF. Written as DNA, the CDR3 is TGTGCCAGCAGCTCGGACAGGGAGTGGAATCAGCCCCAGCATTTT.

This clonotype was counted many times. The rearrangement uses TRBV10-2 and TRBJ2-5; D is unclear. V lost 4 bases, J lost 1 base, and 4 bases lay in between. This CDR3 has 12 residues. Germline V gives CDR1 WSHSY, CDR2 SAAADI. The CDR3 DNA is TGCGCCAGCAGTGCATCCCAAGAGACCCAGTACTTC. Its protein is CASSASQETQYF.

V usage is TRBV4-3 and J usage is TRBJ2-7; tentatively, D is TRBD2 (5 bases). V dropped 2 bases and J dropped 5 bases, with 7 bases sitting between them. The germline V gene has CDR1 LGHNA and CDR2 YSLEER. The CDR3 has 12 amino acids. The CDR3 reads CASSQSGDEQYF. The DNA for the CDR3 is TGCGCCAGCAGCCAATCCGGGGACGAGCAGTACTTC.

This clonotype was found a few times. The chain joins TRBV20-1 to TRBJ1-6, with D hard to call. Trimming left V 2 bases short and J 0 bases short, with 17 bases between. The CDR3 contains 18 residues. Germline V gene lookup returns CDR1 DFQATT and CDR2 SNEGSKA (reference sequence). CDR3 nucleotides: TGCAGTGCTAGATTACAAGGACGTGGGAGCTCCTATAATTCACCCCTCCACTTT. Translated, it gives CSARLQGRGSSYNSPLHF.

The genes are TRBV10-2 and TRBJ2-7, with 9 bases identical to TRBD1. The CDR3 is made up of 14 amino acids. Germline V gene lookup returns CDR1 WSHSY and CDR2 SAAADI. Trimming removed 7 bases from V and 3 bases from J; junction bases left unmatched: 7. The CDR3 DNA follows: TGCGCCAGCACCACCGGGACAGGGATCTACGAGCAGTACTTC. Translated, it gives CASTTGTGIYEQYF.

This chain connects TRBV4-3 to TRBJ2-7; no reliable D call. Germline V lookup: CDR1 LGHNA, CDR2 YSLEER. The ends were cut back, 0 bases at V and 6 bases at J, with 18 bases in the middle. The CDR3 runs 16 residues. CDR3 DNA sequence: TGCGCCAGCAGCCAAGATCAATCGCTTCAACCCTCCGAGCAGTACTTC. Its protein product is CASSQDQSLQPSEQYF.

This clonotype was detected a few times. The chain carries TRBV19 and TRBJ2-7, with 8 bases identical to TRBD1. Trimming at V came to 3 bases and at J to 3 bases, leaving 7 bases not matched to a gene. This CDR3 is built from 15 residues. CDR1 is LNHDA, CDR2 SQIVND, per germline (reference sequence). The chain's CDR3 is CASSMLSGGDYEQYF. In nucleotides, the CDR3 is TGTGCCAGTAGTATGCTGTCAGGGGGCGACTACGAGCAGTACTTC.

V and J are TRBV3-1 and TRBJ2-2; D not resolved. V lost 0 bases and J 5 bases, leaving 7 bases between the germline ends. Germline V lookup: CDR1 LGHDT, CDR2 YNNKEL (reference sequence). This CDR3 has 14 amino acids. The CDR3 region has the DNA TGTGCCAGCAGCCAAGACGTGAGAACCGGGGAGCTGTTTTTT. This codes for CASSQDVRTGELFF.

The rearrangement uses TRBV20-1 and TRBJ2-1; weak D call: TRBD1 (6 bases). Trimming cost V 5 bases and J 7 bases, with 18 bases left between them. The CDR3 is 14 amino acids. The V gene's germline CDR1 is DFQATT and CDR2 SNEGSKA (reference sequence). The CDR3 protein is CSAPRTVSWNEQFF. The CDR3 nucleotides read TGCAGTGCTCCTAGGACAGTTAGTTGGAATGAGCAGTTCTTC.

This clonotype occurred a few times. The rearrangement links TRBV3-1 to TRBJ2-4; D is unresolved. This CDR3 contains 13 residues. From germline, CDR1 is LGHDT and CDR2 YNNKEL (reference sequence). Between the trimmed V and J ends, which lost 0 bases and 15 bases, there was a span of 15 bases. The chain's CDR3 is CASSQDWHPVMYF. As DNA, the CDR3 is TGTGCCAGCAGCCAAGATTGGCACCCGGTAATGTACTTC.

The chain has TRBV20-1 and TRBJ2-1; D not certain. This CDR3 region has 10 residues. V lost 6 bases, J lost 4 bases, and 4 bases lay in between. In germline, CDR1 is DFQATT, CDR2 SNEGSKA (reference sequence). The CDR3 region is CSATYNEQFF. CDR3 nucleotide sequence: TGCAGTGCGACATACAATGAGCAGTTCTTC.

This clonotype was found a few times. The chain uses TRBV6-5 and TRBJ1-2, with D uncertain. Germline V gene sequence: CDR1 MNHEY, CDR2 SVGAGI. V shed 0 bases and J shed 5 bases, with 16 bases lying between them. The CDR3 extends over 16 amino acids. The CDR3 protein is CASSYSNLGDFYGYTF. DNA of the CDR3: TGTGCCAGCAGTTACTCGAATCTTGGGGATTTTTATGGCTACACCTTC.

This clonotype has a handful of counts. V usage is TRBV27 and J usage is TRBJ2-4; 9 bases align to TRBD1. J gave up 4 bases and V 5 bases, and 3 bases lay outside the gene matches. The CDR3 runs to 14 residues. Germline V gene sequence: CDR1 MNHEY, CDR2 SMNVEV (reference sequence). The CDR3 coding sequence is TGTGCCAGCAGTCCGGACAGGGGAAAAAACATTCAGTACTTC. Encoded protein: CASSPDRGKNIQYF.

The chain links TRBV29-1 to TRBJ1-4, with D maybe TRBD1 (5 bases). Germline V lookup: CDR1 SQVTM, CDR2 ANQGSEA. CDR3 length equals 13 residues. The V end was cut by 1 base, the J end by 12 bases, with 15 bases between. CDR3 residues: CSVEAGAKRQLFF. In DNA form, the CDR3 reads TGCAGCGTTGAAGCTGGGGCTAAAAGACAACTGTTTTTT.

This clonotype has a handful of counts. The J gene is TRBJ2-3, the V gene TRBV28, with D uncertain. CDR3 length: 16 amino acids. Germline V gene sequence: CDR1 MDHEN, CDR2 SYDVKM. Trimming removed 4 bases from V and 0 bases from J, with 14 bases in between. CDR3 sequence reads: CASSSWTNSSTDTQYF. CDR3 coding DNA: TGTGCCAGCAGTTCGTGGACCAACTCAAGCACAGATACGCAGTATTTT.